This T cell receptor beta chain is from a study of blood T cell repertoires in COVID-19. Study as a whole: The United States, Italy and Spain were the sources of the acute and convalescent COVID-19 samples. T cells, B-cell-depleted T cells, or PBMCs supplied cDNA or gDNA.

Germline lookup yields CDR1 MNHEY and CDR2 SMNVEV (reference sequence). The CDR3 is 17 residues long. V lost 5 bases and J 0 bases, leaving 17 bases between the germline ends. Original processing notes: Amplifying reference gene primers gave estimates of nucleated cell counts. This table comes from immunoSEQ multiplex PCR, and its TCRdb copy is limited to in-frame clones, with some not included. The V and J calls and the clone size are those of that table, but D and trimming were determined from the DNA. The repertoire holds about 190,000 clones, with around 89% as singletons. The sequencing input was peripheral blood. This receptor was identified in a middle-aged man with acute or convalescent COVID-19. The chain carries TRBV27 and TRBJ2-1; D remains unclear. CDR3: CASSRMSDSDSYNEQFF. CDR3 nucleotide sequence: TGTGCCAGCAGTAGGATGAGTGACTCCGACTCCTACAATGAGCAGTTCTTC.